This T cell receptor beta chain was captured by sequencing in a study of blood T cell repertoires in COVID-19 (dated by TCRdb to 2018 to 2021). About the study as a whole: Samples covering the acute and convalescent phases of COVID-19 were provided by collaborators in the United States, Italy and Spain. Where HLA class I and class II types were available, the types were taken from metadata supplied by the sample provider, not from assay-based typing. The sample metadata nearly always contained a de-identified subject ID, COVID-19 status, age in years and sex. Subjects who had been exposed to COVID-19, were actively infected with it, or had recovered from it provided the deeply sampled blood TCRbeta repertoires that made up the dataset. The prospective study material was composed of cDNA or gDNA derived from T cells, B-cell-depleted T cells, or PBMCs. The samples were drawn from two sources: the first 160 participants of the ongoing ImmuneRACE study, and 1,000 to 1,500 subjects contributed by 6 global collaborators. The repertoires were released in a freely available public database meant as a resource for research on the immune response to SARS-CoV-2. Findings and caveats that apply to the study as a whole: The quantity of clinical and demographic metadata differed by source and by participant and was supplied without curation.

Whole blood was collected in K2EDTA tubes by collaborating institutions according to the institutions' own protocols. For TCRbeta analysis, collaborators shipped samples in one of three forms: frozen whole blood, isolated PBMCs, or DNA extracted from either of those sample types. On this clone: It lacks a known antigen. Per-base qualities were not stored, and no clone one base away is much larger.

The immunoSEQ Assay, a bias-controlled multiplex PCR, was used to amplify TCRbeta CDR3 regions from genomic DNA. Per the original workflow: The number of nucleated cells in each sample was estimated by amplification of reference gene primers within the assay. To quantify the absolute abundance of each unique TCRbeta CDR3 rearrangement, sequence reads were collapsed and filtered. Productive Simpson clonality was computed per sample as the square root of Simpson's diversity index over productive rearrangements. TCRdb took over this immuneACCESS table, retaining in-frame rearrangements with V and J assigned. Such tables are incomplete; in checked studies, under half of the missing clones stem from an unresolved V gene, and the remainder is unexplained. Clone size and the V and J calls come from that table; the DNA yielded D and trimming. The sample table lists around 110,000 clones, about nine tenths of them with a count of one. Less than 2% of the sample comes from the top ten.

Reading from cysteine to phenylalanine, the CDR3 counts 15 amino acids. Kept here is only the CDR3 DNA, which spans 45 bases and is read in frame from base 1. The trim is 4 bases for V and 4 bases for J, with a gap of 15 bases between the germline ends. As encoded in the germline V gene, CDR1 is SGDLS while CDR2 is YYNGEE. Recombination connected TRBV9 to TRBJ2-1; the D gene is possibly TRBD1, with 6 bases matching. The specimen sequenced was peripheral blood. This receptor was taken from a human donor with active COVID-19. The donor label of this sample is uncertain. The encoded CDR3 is CASSPDLRGYNEQFF. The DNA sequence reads TGTGCCAGCAGCCCGGACCTGAGGGGGTACAATGAGCAGTTCTTC.